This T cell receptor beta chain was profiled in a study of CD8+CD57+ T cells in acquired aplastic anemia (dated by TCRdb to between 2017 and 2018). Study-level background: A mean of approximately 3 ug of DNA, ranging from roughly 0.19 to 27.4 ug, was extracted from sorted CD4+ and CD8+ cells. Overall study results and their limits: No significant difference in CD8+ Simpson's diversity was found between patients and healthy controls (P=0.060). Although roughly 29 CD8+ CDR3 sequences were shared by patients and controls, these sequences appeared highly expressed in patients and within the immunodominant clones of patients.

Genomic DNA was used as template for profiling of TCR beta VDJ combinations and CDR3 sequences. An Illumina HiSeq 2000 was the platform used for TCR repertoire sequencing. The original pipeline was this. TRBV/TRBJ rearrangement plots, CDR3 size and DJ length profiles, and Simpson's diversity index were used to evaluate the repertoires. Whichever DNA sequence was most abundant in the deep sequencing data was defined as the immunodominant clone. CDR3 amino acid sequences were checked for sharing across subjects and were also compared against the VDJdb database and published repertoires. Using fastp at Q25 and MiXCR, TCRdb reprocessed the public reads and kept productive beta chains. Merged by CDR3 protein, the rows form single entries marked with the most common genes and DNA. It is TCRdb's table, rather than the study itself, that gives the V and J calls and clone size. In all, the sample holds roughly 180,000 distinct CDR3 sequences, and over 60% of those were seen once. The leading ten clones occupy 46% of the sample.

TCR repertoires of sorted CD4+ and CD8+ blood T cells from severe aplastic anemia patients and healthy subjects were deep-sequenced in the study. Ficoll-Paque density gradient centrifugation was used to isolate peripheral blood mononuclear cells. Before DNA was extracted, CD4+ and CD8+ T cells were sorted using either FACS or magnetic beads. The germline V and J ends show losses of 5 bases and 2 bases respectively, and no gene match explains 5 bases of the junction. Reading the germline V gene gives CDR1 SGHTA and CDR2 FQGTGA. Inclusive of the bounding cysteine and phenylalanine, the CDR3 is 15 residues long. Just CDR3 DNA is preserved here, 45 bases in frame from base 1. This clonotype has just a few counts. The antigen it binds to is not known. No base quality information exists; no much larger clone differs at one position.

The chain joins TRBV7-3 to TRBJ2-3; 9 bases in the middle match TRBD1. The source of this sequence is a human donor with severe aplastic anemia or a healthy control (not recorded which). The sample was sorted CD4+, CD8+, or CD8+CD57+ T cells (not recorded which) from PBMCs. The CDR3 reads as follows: CASSVGQGVTDTQYF. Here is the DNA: TGTGCCAGCAGCGTGGGACAGGGCGTCACAGATACGCAGTATTTT.